This T cell receptor beta chain stems from a study of control samples from healthy donors and cancer patients. Trimming pared 0 bases from V and 1 base from J, leaving 4 bases between. The V gene's germline CDR1 is SGDLS and CDR2 YYNGEE. The CDR3 spans 13 residues. This clone was observed a handful of times. Only in-frame clones appear in the TCRdb table, and some are missing; sequencing was by immunoSEQ multiplex PCR. The sample shows some 140,000 clones, 90% to 95% of them seen only once. J is TRBJ1-1 and V is TRBV9; D unclear. The clonotype comes from a man aged 35-49 years in good health. Sequences were obtained from blood. Here the CDR3 reads CASSVAGNTEAFF. In DNA, the CDR3 is TGTGCCAGCAGCGTAGCGGGGAACACTGAAGCTTTCTTT.